Shown below are 23 T cell receptor beta chains from a single sample sequenced in a study of cytomegalovirus exposure and HLA in healthy donors. The PCR made use of 60 Vbeta and 13 Jbeta primers. Measured with immunoSEQ multiplex PCR; TCRdb has only the in-frame clones, and not every one. This table holds around 200,000 clones, roughly 60% found once. Specimen: PBMCs. All receptors come from a man in his forties in good health and CMV-seronegative.

The gene calls are TRBV5-1 and TRBJ1-1, with TRBD1 matching 8 bases. Germline-derived CDR1 and CDR2 are SGHRS and YFSETQ. V trimming: 4 bases; J trimming: 1 base; junction bases outside the gene matches: 3. The CDR3 sequence is 14 residues long. DNA of the CDR3: TGCGCCAGCAGCACAGACAGGGGGAACACTGAAGCTTTCTTT. It specifies CASSTDRGNTEAFF.

The chain joins TRBV7-2 to TRBJ2-5; 11 positions match TRBD1. The tail of the sequence fits TRBJ2-7 better, so the J call may be wrong. This CDR3 has 15 residues. Germline CDR1 SGHTA, CDR2 FQGNSA. CDR3: CASSSRTGGAYEQYF. The CDR3 DNA follows: TGTGCCAGCAGCTCCCGGACAGGGGGCGCCTACGAGCAGTACTTC.

The chain has TRBV5-1 and TRBJ1-4; the match to TRBD1 covers 9 bases. Germline values: CDR1 SGHRS, CDR2 YFSETQ. V shed 4 bases, J shed 13 bases, and the junction held 11 bases outside the gene matches. The CDR3 spans 14 residues. DNA for the CDR3: TGCGCCAGCAGCCTCCCGGGACAGACAGGGGGACTGTTTTTT. Translated: CASSLPGQTGGLFF.

The chain links TRBV29-1 to TRBJ1-1; D is undetermined. Germline V gives CDR1 SQVTM, CDR2 ANQGSEA. V dropped 8 bases and J dropped 1 base, with 17 bases sitting between them. The CDR3 sequence is 14 residues long. The CDR3: CSSQVAQANTEAFF. The CDR3 bases are TGCAGCTCCCAGGTGGCTCAGGCGAACACTGAAGCTTTCTTT.

This clone was observed a few times. The rearrangement links TRBV6-1 to TRBJ2-3, with a tentative D call TRBD2 (7 bases). Germline V gene data show CDR1 as MNHNS and CDR2 as SASEGT. V shed 7 bases and J shed 5 bases, with 19 bases lying between them. This CDR3 has 15 residues. The CDR3: CASTVLARGGDTQYF. DNA of the CDR3: TGTGCCAGCACCGTACTAGCGCGAGGGGGAGATACGCAGTATTTT.

The V call is TRBV7-2, the J call TRBJ2-1; 12 nucleotides agree with TRBD2. The length of the CDR3 is 16 residues. CDR1 SGHTA and CDR2 FQGNSA come from the germline V gene. Unmatched junction bases numbered 3, after V lost 2 bases and J lost 4 bases. Here the CDR3 reads CASSLQGTSGYNEQFF. The CDR3 DNA reads as TGTGCCAGCAGCTTACAAGGGACTAGCGGGTACAATGAGCAGTTCTTC.

The chain employs TRBV27 and TRBJ1-2, with 9 bases that match TRBD1. With 2 bases clipped from V and 1 base from J, the junction kept 5 bases outside the gene matches. This CDR3 contains 16 residues. Germline V CDR1 and CDR2: MNHEY, SMNVEV (reference sequence). Written as DNA, the CDR3 is TGTGCCAGCAGTTTAAAAGGGACAGGGATTAACTATGGCTACACCTTC. Translated, it gives CASSLKGTGINYGYTF.

This clone has only a few counts. The rearrangement uses TRBV19 and TRBJ2-3, with TRBD2 matching 12 bases. The trim removed 6 bases at V and 2 bases at J, leaving 3 bases unmatched. This CDR3 comprises 15 residues. Per the germline V gene, CDR1 is LNHDA and CDR2 is SQIVND (reference sequence). This chain's CDR3 is CASSGLAGSTDTQYF. The CDR3 DNA reads TGTGCCAGTAGCGGACTAGCGGGGTCCACAGATACGCAGTATTTT.

This clone was counted only a few times. J is TRBJ2-7 and V is TRBV11-2; D is uncertain. This CDR3 is built from 16 residues. Germline lookup yields CDR1 SGHAT and CDR2 FQNNGV. Trimming cost V 4 bases and J 2 bases, with 18 bases left between them. The CDR3 coding sequence is TGTGCCAGCAGCTCCCTGCACCCGACTCTAACCTACGAGCAGTACTTC. Amino acids: CASSSLHPTLTYEQYF. The entire variable domain, with the rest obtained from reference TRBV11-2 and TRBJ2-7, is as follows: EAGVAQSPRYKIIEKRQSVAFWCNPISGHATLYWYQQILGQGPKLLIQFQNNGVVDDSQLPKDRFSAERLKGVDSTLKIQPAKLEDSAVYLCASSSLHPTLTYEQYFGPGTRLTVT.

This clone has more than one count but fewer than ten. The V call is TRBV7-2, the J call TRBJ1-2, with 8 bases that match TRBD1. Germline V gene sequence: CDR1 SGHTA, CDR2 FQGNSA. The trim removed 3 bases at V and 6 bases at J, leaving 3 bases unmatched. The CDR3 has 13 amino acids. The CDR3 nucleotides read TGTGCCAGCAGCTTTAGACAGGGGAATGGCTACACCTTC. Protein: CASSFRQGNGYTF.

The rearrangement joins TRBV2 to TRBJ2-7, with 8 bases that match TRBD1. Losses at the gene ends were 4 bases for V and 6 bases for J; bases not matched to a gene: 11. Germline V gene lookup returns CDR1 SNHLY and CDR2 FYNNEI. There are 15 residues in the CDR3. CDR3 in DNA: TGTGCCAGCAGTGTAACCGGGACAGGAACTGGCGAGCAGTACTTC. Its translation: CASSVTGTGTGEQYF.

V usage is TRBV15 and J usage is TRBJ2-7; 10 bases map to TRBD1. Germline trimming cut 4 bases from V and 2 bases from J; bases unmatched to any gene: 2. The CDR3 has 14 residues. The germline CDR1 and CDR2 sequences are LNHNV and YYDKDF (reference sequence). The CDR3 DNA reads as TGTGCCACCAGCACGGGACAGGGGACCTACGAGCAGTACTTC. As protein: CATSTGQGTYEQYF.

This chain uses TRBV11-3 with TRBJ2-5, with 8 bases that match TRBD1. The CDR3 is 16 amino acids. CDR1 is SGHNT and CDR2 is YENEEA in the germline V gene. J lost 5 bases, V lost 4 bases, and 12 bases had no gene match. DNA for the CDR3: TGTGCCAGCAGCTCGCAGTCAGACAGGGGAATTGAGACCCAGTACTTC. This encodes CASSSQSDRGIETQYF.

Of note for this clone: The sample contains more than one DNA sequence encoding this CDR3. The chain has TRBV19 and TRBJ2-7; 7 bases fit TRBD1. The CDR3 covers 14 residues. V gave up 3 bases and J gave up 2 bases; unmatched junction bases: 4. Germline CDR1 LNHDA, CDR2 SQIVND (reference sequence). This chain's CDR3 is CASSIAQGPYEQYF. DNA of the CDR3: TGTGCCAGTAGTATCGCACAGGGGCCCTACGAGCAGTACTTC.

The chain combines TRBV19 with TRBJ1-2, with D tentatively TRBD1 (5 bases). Germline V gene lookup returns CDR1 LNHDA and CDR2 SQIVND (reference sequence). This CDR3 is 13 amino acids long. V lost 6 bases to trimming and J lost 5 bases, with 13 bases between them. CDR3 in amino acids: CASSPETAYGYTF. CDR3 DNA sequence: TGTGCCAGTAGCCCTGAGACAGCGTATGGCTACACCTTC.

The V call is TRBV7-9, the J call TRBJ1-4; 10 bases line up with TRBD1. Germline assignment: CDR1 SEHNR and CDR2 FQNEAQ (reference sequence). The CDR3 extends over 15 amino acids. The J segment lost 6 bases and the V segment lost 5 bases, leaving 6 bases of the junction unmatched. CDR3 nucleotide sequence: TGTGCCAGCAGCCCAAGGACAGGGGGGTATGAAAAACTGTTTTTT. Amino acid sequence: CASSPRTGGYEKLFF.

V and J are TRBV7-3 and TRBJ1-1, with 8 bases that match TRBD1. Germline V lookup: CDR1 SGHTA, CDR2 FQGTGA. J was trimmed by 3 bases and V by 5 bases; bases with no gene match: 8. The CDR3 length is 15 residues. Here the CDR3 reads CASSMTGEADTEAFF. CDR3 in DNA: TGTGCCAGCAGCATGACAGGGGAGGCAGACACTGAAGCTTTCTTT.

This clone was detected only a few times. The chain carries TRBV6-6 and TRBJ2-7, with D hard to call. Trimming pared 3 bases from V and 5 bases from J, leaving 17 bases between. The CDR3 has 15 amino acids. Germline V gene data show CDR1 as MNHNY and CDR2 as SVGAGI (reference sequence). The chain's CDR3 is CASSYRGYKNNEQYF. CDR3 DNA sequence: TGTGCCAGCAGTTATCGAGGATATAAGAACAACGAGCAGTACTTC.

The J gene is TRBJ2-2, the V gene TRBV7-2; 8 bases map to TRBD2. This CDR3 is 17 amino acids long. Germline V CDR1 and CDR2: SGHTA, FQGNSA. The J segment lost 0 bases and the V segment lost 5 bases, leaving 8 bases of the junction unmatched. CDR3 sequence: CASSQRRGAPNTGELFF. The DNA of the CDR3 is TGTGCCAGCAGCCAAAGGCGGGGGGCCCCGAACACCGGGGAGCTGTTTTTT.

V usage is TRBV7-8 and J usage is TRBJ1-1; TRBD1 matches 7 bases. Germline V gene data show CDR1 as SGHVS and CDR2 as FQNEAQ. The CDR3 runs to 15 residues. Trimming cost V 3 bases and J 1 base; bases outside gene matches: 5. As DNA, the CDR3 is TGTGCCAGCAGCTTTCTATCAGGGGGGAACACTGAAGCTTTCTTT. Amino acid sequence: CASSFLSGGNTEAFF.

This clone has a single count. The chain recombines TRBV30 with TRBJ2-3; 9 bases line up with TRBD2. This CDR3 is 19 amino acids long. V trimming: 0 bases; J trimming: 3 bases; junction bases outside the gene matches: 16. Germline-derived CDR1 and CDR2 are GTSNPN and SVGIG (reference sequence). The CDR3 spells CAWSVGAGGPSLRTDTQYF. Here the CDR3 DNA reads TGTGCCTGGAGTGTAGGGGCGGGAGGGCCCTCTTTGAGAACAGATACGCAGTATTTT.

A single count supports this clone. V and J are TRBV7-2 and TRBJ2-7; 9 nucleotides align to TRBD2. The germline V gene encodes CDR1 SGHTA and CDR2 FQGNSA. Losses at the gene ends were 1 base for V and 2 bases for J; bases not matched to a gene: 6. This CDR3 contains 16 residues. Written as DNA, the CDR3 is TGTGCCAGCAGCTTAGAGGCTAGCGGGACCCCCTACGAGCAGTACTTC. It is translated as CASSLEASGTPYEQYF.

This clone has just a few counts. The V gene is TRBV15, the J gene TRBJ2-2, with 9 bases identical to TRBD2. Trimming removed 3 bases from V and 3 bases from J; junction bases left unmatched: 14. Germline CDR1 and CDR2: LNHNV and YYDKDF (reference sequence). The CDR3 is 19 amino acids. Here the CDR3 reads CATSSRIGSGRTHTGELFF. CDR3 coding DNA: TGTGCCACCAGCAGTCGCATAGGGAGCGGGAGGACCCACACCGGGGAGCTGTTTTTT.